This entry features one T cell receptor (beta chain) sequence. Cohorts were based on clinical histories the participants reported. The data are from a study of blood T cell repertoires in COVID-19. V lost 4 bases and J lost 5; bases outside the gene matches: 11. Germline CDR1 SGHRS, CDR2 YFSETQ. The CDR3 is 16 amino acids. How the authors handled the data: Amplification of reference gene primers provided the estimated nucleated cell counts. Here immunoSEQ multiplex PCR was the method, and the copy in TCRdb shows in-frame clones only, minus some. The V and J calls and clone size come from that table; D and trimming were worked out from the DNA. Found here are around 500,000 clones, roughly nine tenths of them singletons; the top ten hold under 9.5%.

The gene calls are TRBV5-1 and TRBJ2-2, with 7 bases aligning to TRBD1. The sequenced material came from PBMCs or T cells enriched from blood (not recorded which). This TCR came from a woman aged 55-70 years who had recovered from COVID-19. The CDR3 nucleotides are TGCGCCAGCAGCGCGGCCGGGACAGCGATTACCGGGGAGCTGTTTTTT. This sequence encodes CASSAAGTAITGELFF.